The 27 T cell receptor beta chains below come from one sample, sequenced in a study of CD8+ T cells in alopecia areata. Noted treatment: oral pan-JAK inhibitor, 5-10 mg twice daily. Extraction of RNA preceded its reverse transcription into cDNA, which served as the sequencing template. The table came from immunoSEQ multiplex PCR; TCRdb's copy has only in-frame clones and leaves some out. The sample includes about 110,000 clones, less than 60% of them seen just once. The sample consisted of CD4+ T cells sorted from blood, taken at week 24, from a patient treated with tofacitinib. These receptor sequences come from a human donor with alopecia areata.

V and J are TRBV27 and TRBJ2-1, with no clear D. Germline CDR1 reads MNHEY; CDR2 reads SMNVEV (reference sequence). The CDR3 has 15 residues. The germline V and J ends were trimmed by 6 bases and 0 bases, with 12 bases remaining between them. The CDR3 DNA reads TGTGCCAGCAGGCCATCACTATACTCCTACAATGAGCAGTTCTTC. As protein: CASRPSLYSYNEQFF.

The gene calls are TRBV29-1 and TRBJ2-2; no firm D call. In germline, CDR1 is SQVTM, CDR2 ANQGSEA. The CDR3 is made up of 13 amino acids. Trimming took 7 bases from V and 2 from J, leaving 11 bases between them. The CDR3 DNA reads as TGCAGCGCCGCCTCAGAAAACACCGGGGAGCTGTTTTTT. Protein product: CSAASENTGELFF.

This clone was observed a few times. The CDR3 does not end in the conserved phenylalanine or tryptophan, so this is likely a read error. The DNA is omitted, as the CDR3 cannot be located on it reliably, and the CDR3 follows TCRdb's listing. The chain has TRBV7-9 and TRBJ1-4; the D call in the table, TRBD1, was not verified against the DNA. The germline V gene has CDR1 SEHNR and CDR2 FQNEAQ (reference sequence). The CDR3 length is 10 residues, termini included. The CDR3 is CASSSETKGA.

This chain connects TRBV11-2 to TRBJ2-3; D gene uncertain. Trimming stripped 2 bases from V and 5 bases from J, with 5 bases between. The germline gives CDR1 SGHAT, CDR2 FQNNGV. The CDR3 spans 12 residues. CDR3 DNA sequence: TGTGCCAGCAGCTTAATGAGAGATACGCAGTATTTT. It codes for CASSLMRDTQYF.

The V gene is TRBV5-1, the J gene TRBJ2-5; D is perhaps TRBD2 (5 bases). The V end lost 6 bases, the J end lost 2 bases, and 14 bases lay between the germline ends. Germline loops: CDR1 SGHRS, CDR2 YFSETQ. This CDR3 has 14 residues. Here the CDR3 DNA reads TGCGCCAGCAAGACGGCGGGCAGGCAAGAGACCCAGTACTTC. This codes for CASKTAGRQETQYF.

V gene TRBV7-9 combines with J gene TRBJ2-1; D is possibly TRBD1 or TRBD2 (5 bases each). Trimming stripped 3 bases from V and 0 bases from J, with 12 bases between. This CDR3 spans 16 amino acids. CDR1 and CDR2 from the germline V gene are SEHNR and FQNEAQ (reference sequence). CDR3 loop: CASSFGTASSYNEQFF. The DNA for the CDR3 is TGTGCCAGCAGCTTCGGGACGGCTAGCTCCTACAATGAGCAGTTCTTC.

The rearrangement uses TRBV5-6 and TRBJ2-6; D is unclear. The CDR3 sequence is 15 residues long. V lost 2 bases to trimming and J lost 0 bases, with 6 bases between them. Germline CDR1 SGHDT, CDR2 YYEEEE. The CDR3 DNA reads TGTGCCAGCAGCTTACAAGTCTCTGGGGCCAACGTCCTGACTTTC. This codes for CASSLQVSGANVLTF.

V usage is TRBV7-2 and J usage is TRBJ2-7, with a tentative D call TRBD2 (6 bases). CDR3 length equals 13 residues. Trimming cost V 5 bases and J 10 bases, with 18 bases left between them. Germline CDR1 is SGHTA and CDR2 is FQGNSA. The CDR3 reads CASSEPGLQAQYF. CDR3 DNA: TGTGCCAGCAGCGAACCGGGACTCCAAGCACAGTACTTC.

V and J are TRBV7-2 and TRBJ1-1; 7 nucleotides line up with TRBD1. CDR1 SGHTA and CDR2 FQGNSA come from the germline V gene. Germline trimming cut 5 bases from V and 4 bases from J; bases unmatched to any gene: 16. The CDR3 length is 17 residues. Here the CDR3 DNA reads TGTGCCAGCAGCCGAACCAACCGACAGGGAGGGGGCACTGAAGCTTTCTTT. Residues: CASSRTNRQGGGTEAFF.

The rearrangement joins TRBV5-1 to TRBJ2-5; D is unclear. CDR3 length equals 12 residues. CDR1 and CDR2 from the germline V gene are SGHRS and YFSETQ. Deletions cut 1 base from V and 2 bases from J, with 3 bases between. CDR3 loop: CASSLLQETQYF. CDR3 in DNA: TGCGCCAGCAGCTTGCTACAAGAGACCCAGTACTTC. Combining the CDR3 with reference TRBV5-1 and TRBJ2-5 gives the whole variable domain KAGVTQTPRYLIKTRGQQVTLSCSPISGHRSVSWYQQTPGQGLQFLFEYFSETQRNKGNFPGRFSGRQFSNSRSEMNVSTLELGDSALYLCASSLLQETQYFGPGTRLLVL.

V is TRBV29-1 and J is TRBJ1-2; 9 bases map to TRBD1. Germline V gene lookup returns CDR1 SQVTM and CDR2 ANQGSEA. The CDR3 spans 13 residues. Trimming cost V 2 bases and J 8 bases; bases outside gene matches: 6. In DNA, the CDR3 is TGCAGCGTTGAAAAGGACAGGGGCTACGGCTACACCTTC. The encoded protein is CSVEKDRGYGYTF. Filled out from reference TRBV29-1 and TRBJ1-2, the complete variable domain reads SAVISQKPSRDICQRGTSLTIQCQVDSQVTMMFWYRQQPGQSLTLIATANQGSEATYESGFVIDKFPISRPNLTFSTLTVSNMSPEDSSIYLCSVEKDRGYGYTFGSGTRLTVV.

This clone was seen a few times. The CDR3 reads CASSQSLGGGAQETQYF. The CDR3 region has the DNA TGCGCCAGCAGCCAATCCCTTGGCGGGGGGGCTCAAGAGACCCAGTACTTC. This chain uses TRBV4-1 with TRBJ2-5, with TRBD2 matching 9 bases. V dropped 2 bases and J dropped 2; count of bases not matched to a gene: 9. Germline assignment: CDR1 MGHRA and CDR2 YSYEKL. This CDR3 region has 17 residues.

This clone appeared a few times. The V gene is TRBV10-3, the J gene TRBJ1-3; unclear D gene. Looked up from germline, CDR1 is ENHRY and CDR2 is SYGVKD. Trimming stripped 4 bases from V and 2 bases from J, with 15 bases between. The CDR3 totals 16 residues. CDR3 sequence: CAISGPSGGPGNTIYF. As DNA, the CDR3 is TGTGCCATCAGTGGGCCTTCGGGCGGACCTGGAAACACCATATATTTT.

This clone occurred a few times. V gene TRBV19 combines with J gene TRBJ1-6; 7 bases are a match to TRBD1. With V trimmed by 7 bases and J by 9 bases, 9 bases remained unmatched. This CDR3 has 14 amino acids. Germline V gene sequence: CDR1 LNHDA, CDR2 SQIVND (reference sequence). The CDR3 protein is CASIQGDFGSPLHF. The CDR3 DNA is TGTGCCAGTATCCAGGGGGACTTCGGTTCACCCCTCCACTTT.

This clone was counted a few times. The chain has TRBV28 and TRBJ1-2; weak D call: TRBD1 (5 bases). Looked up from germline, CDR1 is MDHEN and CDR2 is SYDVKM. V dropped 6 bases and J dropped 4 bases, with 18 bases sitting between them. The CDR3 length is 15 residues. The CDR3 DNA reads TGTGCCAGCAGCACAATCGCGGGGCGGGGCTATGGCTACACCTTC. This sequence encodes CASSTIAGRGYGYTF.

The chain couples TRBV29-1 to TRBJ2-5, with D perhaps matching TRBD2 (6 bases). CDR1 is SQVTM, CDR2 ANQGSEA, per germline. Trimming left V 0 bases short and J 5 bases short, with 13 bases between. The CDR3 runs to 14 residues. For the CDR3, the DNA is TGCAGCGTTGAAGACTCCGGGAGAGAGGAGACCCAGTACTTC. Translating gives CSVEDSGREETQYF. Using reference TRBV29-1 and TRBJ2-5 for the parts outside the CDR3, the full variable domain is SAVISQKPSRDICQRGTSLTIQCQVDSQVTMMFWYRQQPGQSLTLIATANQGSEATYESGFVIDKFPISRPNLTFSTLTVSNMSPEDSSIYLCSVEDSGREETQYFGPGTRLLVL.

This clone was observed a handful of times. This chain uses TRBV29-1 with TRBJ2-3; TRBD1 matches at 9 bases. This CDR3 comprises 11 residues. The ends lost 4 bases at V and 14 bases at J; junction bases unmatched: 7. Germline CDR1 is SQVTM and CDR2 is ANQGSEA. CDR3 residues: CSVVGGQGGYF. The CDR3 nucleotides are TGCAGCGTTGTGGGGGGACAGGGCGGGTATTTT.

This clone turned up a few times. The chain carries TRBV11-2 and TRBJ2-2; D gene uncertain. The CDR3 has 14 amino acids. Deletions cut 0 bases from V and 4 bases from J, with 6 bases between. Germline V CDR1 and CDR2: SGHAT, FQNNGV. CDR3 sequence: CASSLDPATGELFF. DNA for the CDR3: TGTGCCAGCAGCTTAGATCCGGCCACCGGGGAGCTGTTTTTT.

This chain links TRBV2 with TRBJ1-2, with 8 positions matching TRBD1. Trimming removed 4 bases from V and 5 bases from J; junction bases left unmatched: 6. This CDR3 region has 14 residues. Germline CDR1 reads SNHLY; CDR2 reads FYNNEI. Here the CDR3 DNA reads TGTGCCAGCAGTGGCGGGACAGGAAGGTATGGCTACACCTTC. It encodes CASSGGTGRYGYTF.

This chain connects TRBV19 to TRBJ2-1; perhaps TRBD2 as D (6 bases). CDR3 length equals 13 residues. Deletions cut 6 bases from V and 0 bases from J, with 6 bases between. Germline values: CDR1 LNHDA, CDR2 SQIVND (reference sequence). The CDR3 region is CASSGSSYNEQFF. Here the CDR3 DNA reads TGTGCCAGTAGCGGGAGCTCCTACAATGAGCAGTTCTTC.

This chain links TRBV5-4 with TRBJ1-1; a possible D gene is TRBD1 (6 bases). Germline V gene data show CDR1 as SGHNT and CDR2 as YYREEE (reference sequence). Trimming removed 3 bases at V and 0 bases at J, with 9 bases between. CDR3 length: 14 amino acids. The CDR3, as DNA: TGTGCCAGCAGCTACGGGACAATGAACACTGAAGCTTTCTTT. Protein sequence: CASSYGTMNTEAFF. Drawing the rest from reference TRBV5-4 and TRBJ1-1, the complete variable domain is ETGVTQSPTHLIKTRGQQVTLRCSSQSGHNTVSWYQQALGQGPQFIFQYYREEENGRGNFPPRFSGLQFPNYSSELNVNALELDDSALYLCASSYGTMNTEAFFGQGTRLTVV.

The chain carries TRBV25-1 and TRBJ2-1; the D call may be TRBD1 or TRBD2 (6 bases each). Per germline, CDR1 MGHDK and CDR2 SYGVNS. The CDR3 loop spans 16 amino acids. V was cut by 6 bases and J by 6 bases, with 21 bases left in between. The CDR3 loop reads CASSEGGLGPRNEQFF. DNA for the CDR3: TGTGCCAGCAGCGAAGGGGGGTTAGGGCCCCGCAATGAGCAGTTCTTC.

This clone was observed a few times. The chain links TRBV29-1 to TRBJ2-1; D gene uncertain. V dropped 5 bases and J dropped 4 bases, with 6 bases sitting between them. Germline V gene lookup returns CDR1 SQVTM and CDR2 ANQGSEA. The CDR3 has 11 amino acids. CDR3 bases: TGCAGCGTTTCGCAATACAATGAGCAGTTCTTC. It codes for CSVSQYNEQFF.

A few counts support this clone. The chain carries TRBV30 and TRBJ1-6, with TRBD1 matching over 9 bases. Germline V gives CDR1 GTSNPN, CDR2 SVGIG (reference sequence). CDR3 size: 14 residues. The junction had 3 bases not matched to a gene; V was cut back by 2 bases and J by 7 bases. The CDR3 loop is CAWSSGQGNSPLHF. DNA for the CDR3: TGTGCCTGGAGTTCCGGACAGGGGAATTCACCCCTCCACTTT.

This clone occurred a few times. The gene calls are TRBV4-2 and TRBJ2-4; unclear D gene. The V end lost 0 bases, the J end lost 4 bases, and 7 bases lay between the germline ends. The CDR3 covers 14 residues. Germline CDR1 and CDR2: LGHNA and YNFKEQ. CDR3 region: CASSQDRLKNIQYF. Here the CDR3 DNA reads TGTGCCAGCAGCCAAGACCGGCTAAAAAACATTCAGTACTTC.

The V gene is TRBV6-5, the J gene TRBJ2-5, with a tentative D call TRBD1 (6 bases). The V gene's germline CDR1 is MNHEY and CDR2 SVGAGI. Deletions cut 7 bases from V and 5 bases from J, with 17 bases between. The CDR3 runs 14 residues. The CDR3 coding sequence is TGTGCCAGCACTACGCCAGGGGAAGGGGAGACCCAGTACTTC. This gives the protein CASTTPGEGETQYF.

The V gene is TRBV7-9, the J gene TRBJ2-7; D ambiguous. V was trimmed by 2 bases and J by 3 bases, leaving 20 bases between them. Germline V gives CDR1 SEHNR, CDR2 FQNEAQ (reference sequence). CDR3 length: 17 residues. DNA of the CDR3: TGTGCCAGCAGCTTAAGTTTTCTCGGGCAGGTGCTCTACGAGCAGTACTTC. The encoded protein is CASSLSFLGQVLYEQYF.